This TCR beta chain was sequenced in a study of CXCR3-negative and CXCR3-positive naive CD8 T cells (dated by TCRdb to the late 2010s). Concerning the study at large: In total, around 150 million TRB reads were obtained, or roughly 1.5 +/- 0.3 million reads per library. For the TRBV-TRBJ cluster analysis, the naive subsets came from a handful of donors, while the memory cells came from 3 donors. Data from 11 donors, pooled across two independent experiments, went into the diversity and physicochemical repertoire analyses. General study outcomes and caveats: Because surface CD5, which is linked to self-reactivity in mice, was comparable between the naive subsets, TCR interaction strength was also inferred from TRB CDR3 physicochemical properties. Naive CXCR3-negative and CXCR3-positive cells from the same donor showed similar TRBV-TRBJ usage, whereas memory cells showed distinct patterns. Comparably high repertoire diversity was found in both naive subsets, whereas much lower repertoire diversity was found in memory CD8+ T cells. Freshly isolated PBMCs were used for most assays because CXCR3 expression went down partially after cryopreservation. Compared with CXCR3-negative naive cells, CXCR3-positive naive cells had TRB CDR3s with higher hydrophobicity (lower Kidera factor 4), lower energy, and higher strength and volume indices.

Sequenced using a NextSeq 550. The Human TCR Profiling Kit (MiLaboratory) was used to make UMI-labeled 5' RACE TRB cDNA libraries. The full amount of extracted RNA was used for cDNA synthesis, and the full amount of resulting cDNA was used for PCR amplification. Libraries were prepared in parallel with an identical number of PCR cycles. The original methods were these. MIGEC and MiXCR extracted about 53,000 +/- 10,000 unique UMI-labeled TRB cDNA molecules per library, requiring at least two reads per UMI. On average, each library contained approximately 40,000 +/- 10,000 functional in-frame TRB CDR3 nucleotide clonotypes without stop codons. After downsampling to 5000 UMI-labeled TRB molecules per sample, diversity metrics, including normalized Shannon-Wiener and Chao1, were computed in VDJtools. Clonotype-size-weighted physicochemical properties of the central five CDR3 residues (interaction energy, strength, volume and Kidera factor 4) were computed in VDJtools. Once TCRdb had reprocessed the reads, it stored one entry per CDR3 protein sequence and supplied no DNA. The V and J calls reflect TCRdb's pipeline rather than the authors' work. The sample's records list approximately 62,000 distinct CDR3 sequences. The ten largest make up about 4.5% of the sample.

As to this clonotype: Its antigen is not yet known.

For every CD8+ T cell subset, about 300,000 cells were flow-sorted straight into RLT lysis buffer, and each subset was sorted in triplicate. Naive CD8+ T cells were defined stringently as CD45RO-CCR7+CD27+CD95- to exclude memory contaminants. Using standard density gradient centrifugation, peripheral blood mononuclear cells were isolated from buffy coats. Naive CXCR3-negative and CXCR3-positive CD8+ T cells were flow-sorted using a FACSAria III. Total RNA was extracted from sorted cells using an RNeasy Mini Kit. CDR1 and CDR2 were assigned from the germline V gene as SGHRS and YFSETQ. The CDR3 measures 15 amino acids from cysteine to phenylalanine. Only the protein is on record.

The chain is encoded by TRBV5-1 joined to TRBJ2-7; no DNA is available, so the TRBD1 call from TCRdb remains unchecked. The TCR originated in a human donor in good health. Some clones in this sample may be carry-over from other donors' samples. The sample taken for sequencing was naive CXCR3- CD8+ T cells from blood. The sample's cell subset or site label, in plain terms: CD45RO-CCR7+CD27+CD95- naive CD8+ T cells lacking CXCR3 (TNR3-). This receptor has the CDR3 CASSLGDSGQDEQYF.